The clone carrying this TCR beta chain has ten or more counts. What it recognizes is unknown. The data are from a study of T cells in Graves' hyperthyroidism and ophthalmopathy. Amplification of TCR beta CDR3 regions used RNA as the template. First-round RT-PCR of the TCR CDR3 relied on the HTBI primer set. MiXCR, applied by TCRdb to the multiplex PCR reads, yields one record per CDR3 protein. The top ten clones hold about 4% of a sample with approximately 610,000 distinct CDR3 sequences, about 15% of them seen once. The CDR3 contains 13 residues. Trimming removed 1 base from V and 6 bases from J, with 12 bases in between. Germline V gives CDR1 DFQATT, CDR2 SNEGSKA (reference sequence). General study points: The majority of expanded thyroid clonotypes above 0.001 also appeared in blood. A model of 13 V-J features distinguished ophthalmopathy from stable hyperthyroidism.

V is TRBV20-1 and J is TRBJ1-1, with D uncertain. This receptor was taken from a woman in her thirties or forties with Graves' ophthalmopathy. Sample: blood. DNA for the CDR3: TGCAGTGCTAGAGCGGTTGGTAGTCCTGAAGCTTTCTTT. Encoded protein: CSARAVGSPEAFF.